This is a list of T cell receptor beta chains from one sample in a study of control samples from healthy donors and cancer patients. Method: immunoSEQ multiplex PCR; TCRdb's copy keeps in-frame clones and lacks some. The data show 150,000 or so clones, 92% seen once. Material for sequencing was blood. The receptors originated from a woman in her thirties in good health. CDR3s include the opening cysteine and the closing phenylalanine or tryptophan. The D gene is left open where the match is weak. Rows give clone size only sometimes, using once, few, many, or a class for an expanded clone.

TRBJ1-1,-,TRBD1,TRBV7-6,CASSDDRGLRTEAFF,TGTGCCAGCAGCGACGACAGGGGGCTGCGCACTGAAGCTTTCTTT
TRBJ2-7,-,TRBD2,TRBV28,CASSSKTSGGHLSSYEQYF,TGTGCCAGCAGTTCAAAGACTAGCGGGGGACACCTAAGCTCCTACGAGCAGTACTTC
TRBJ2-4,-,-,TRBV4-3,CASSQDIGGLIAKNIQYF,TGCGCCAGCAGCCAAGATATAGGAGGGTTAATAGCCAAAAACATTCAGTACTTC
TRBJ1-6,once,-,TRBV28,CASSSQGSSYNSPLHF,TGTGCCAGCAGTTCCCAGGGGAGCTCCTATAATTCACCCCTCCACTTT
TRBJ2-3,once,TRBD1,TRBV28,CAVQGGTDTQYF,TGTGCCGTACAGGGGGGTACAGATACGCAGTATTTT
TRBJ1-2,-,-,TRBV27,CASSLSPLGGLDGYTF,TGTGCCAGCAGTTTATCGCCCCTCGGGGGCCTTGATGGCTACACCTTC
TRBJ2-2,-,-,TRBV12-3/TRBV12-4,CASIGGPGELFF,TGTGCCAGCATAGGGGGGCCCGGGGAGCTGTTTTTT
TRBJ2-7,-,-,TRBV4-2,CASSQDEARVNEQYF,TGTGCCAGCAGCCAAGATGAGGCCAGGGTCAACGAGCAGTACTTC
TRBJ2-3,once,-,TRBV30,CAASDSHRGDTQYF,TGTGCCGCTTCGGACAGCCATCGGGGAGATACGCAGTATTTT
TRBJ2-7,-,TRBD2,TRBV10-1,CASNIPGAGGPREQYF,TGCGCCAGCAATATTCCGGGGGCGGGAGGGCCGAGGGAGCAGTACTTC
TRBJ2-5,-,TRBD1,TRBV7-7,CASSSDRAETQYF,TGTGCCAGCAGCTCGGACAGGGCGGAGACCCAGTACTTC
TRBJ2-1,-,-,TRBV18,CASSLEGRGYNEQFF,TGTGCCAGCTCACTGGAAGGAAGAGGGTACAATGAGCAGTTCTTC
TRBJ2-5,-,TRBD1,TRBV9,CASSVVGTGEETQYF,TGTGCCAGCAGCGTAGTGGGGACAGGGGAAGAGACCCAGTACTTC
TRBJ2-1,once,-,TRBV24-1,CATSGAGNEQFF,TGTGCCACCAGTGGGGCTGGGAATGAGCAGTTCTTC
TRBJ2-7,-,-,TRBV7-2,CASSPRRDSYEQYF,TGTGCCAGCAGCCCACGGCGGGACTCCTACGAGCAGTACTTC
TRBJ1-5,-,-,TRBV27,CASSLSGGFQPQHF,TGTGCCAGCAGTTTATCCGGGGGGTTTCAGCCCCAGCATTTT
TRBJ2-3,once,TRBD1,TRBV6-5,CASSPDRGDGYTQYF,TGTGCCAGCAGCCCCGACAGGGGGGATGGTTATACGCAGTATTTT
TRBJ2-7,-,-,TRBV24-1,CATSDINHSYEQYF,TGTGCCACCAGTGACATAAACCACTCCTACGAGCAGTACTTC
TRBJ1-4,-,-,TRBV29-1,CSVGGGGIATNEKLFF,TGCAGCGTTGGAGGGGGGGGGATTGCAACTAATGAAAAACTGTTTTTT
TRBJ2-1,-,-,TRBV10-3,CAIRGHSTDGQFF,TGTGCCATCAGGGGGCACTCGACCGATGGGCAGTTCTTC
TRBJ2-7,-,-,TRBV9,CASSVTGAYEQYF,TGTGCCAGCAGCGTAACGGGGGCATACGAGCAGTACTTC
TRBJ1-1,once,-,TRBV2,CASSEAGRAEAFF,TGTGCCAGCAGTGAAGCGGGCAGGGCGGAAGCTTTCTTT
TRBJ2-1,-,-,TRBV19,CASSNGVRGNEQFF,TGTGCCAGTAGTAATGGGGTGCGTGGGAATGAGCAGTTCTTC
TRBJ2-7,-,-,TRBV4-1,CASSMGGNNYEQYF,TGCGCCAGTTCCATGGGGGGTAATAACTACGAGCAGTACTTC
TRBJ2-3,-,TRBD2,TRBV9,CASSGLAADTQYF,TGTGCCAGCAGCGGACTAGCGGCAGATACGCAGTATTTT
TRBJ2-7,-,TRBD2,TRBV5-4,CASSHGTNSYEQYF,TGTGCCAGCAGTCATGGGACTAACTCCTACGAGCAGTACTTC
TRBJ2-1,-,TRBD2,TRBV7-2,CASSLTAGEFYNEQFF,TGTGCCAGCAGCTTAACAGCGGGAGAGTTCTACAATGAGCAGTTCTTC
TRBJ2-1,-,TRBD2,TRBV4-3,CASSQRTSGSHNEQFF,TGCGCCAGCAGCCAGCGGACTAGCGGGTCCCACAATGAGCAGTTCTTC
TRBJ2-1,-,TRBD2,TRBV7-9,CASRPTSGVYNEQFF,TGTGCCAGCAGACCGACTAGCGGGGTCTACAATGAGCAGTTCTTC
TRBJ1-5,-,-,TRBV4-2,CASSQDEGLFRTVNQPQHF,TGTGCCAGCAGCCAAGATGAGGGGCTTTTCCGGACGGTCAATCAGCCCCAGCATTTT
TRBJ2-5,once,TRBD2,TRBV11-1,CASSSEGGLVGETQYF,TGTGCCAGCAGCTCGGAAGGAGGACTAGTCGGTGAGACCCAGTACTTC
TRBJ2-5,-,-,TRBV24-1,CATSDLGNQETQYF,TGTGCCACCAGTGATTTGGGGAACCAAGAGACCCAGTACTTC
TRBJ2-3,-,-,TRBV27,CASSPAGTQYF,TGTGCCAGCAGTCCCGCGGGTACGCAGTATTTT
TRBJ2-5,once,-,TRBV19,CASSIGPVRGETQYF,TGTGCCAGTAGTATAGGACCAGTTAGGGGAGAGACCCAGTACTTC